These 9 T cell receptor beta chains came from one sample sequenced in a study of T cell repertoires in cytomegalovirus infection. Via MiXCR, TCRdb re-called the reads, giving one row per CDR3 protein. Among approximately 270,000 distinct CDR3 sequences listed, about 20% were seen once. Antigens for these TCRs are unknown. The sequencing here drew on cultured PBMCs, taken from culture after CMV antigen stimulation. These receptors all come from a human donor in good health (CMV status not recorded). Some clones in this sample may be carry-over from other donors' samples.

This clonotype occurred a few times. J is TRBJ2-2 and V is TRBV7-9; 12 bases are shared with TRBD2. The V and J ends lost 5 bases and 7 bases, in that order; junction bases with no gene match: 5. CDR1 is SEHNR and CDR2 is FQNEAQ in the germline V gene (reference sequence). The CDR3 totals 15 residues. The CDR3 DNA reads as TGTGCCAGCAGCCCCCCGGGACTAGCGGGCGGGGAGCTGTTTTTT. Protein sequence: CASSPPGLAGGELFF.

This clonotype showed up many times. The chain employs TRBV12-3 or TRBV12-4 and TRBJ2-7, with 8 bases aligning to TRBD1. Trimming cost V 6 bases and J 4 bases; bases outside gene matches: 11. The CDR3 is 15 amino acids. The CDR3 region is CASSPTGRGLYEQYV. CDR3 DNA: TGTGCCAGCAGCCCCACTGGCAGGGGGCTATACGAGCAGTACGTC.

At least ten counts were recorded for this clonotype. The rearrangement links TRBV7-2 to TRBJ2-5; 7 positions agree with TRBD2. The ends lost 3 bases at V and 5 bases at J; junction bases unmatched: 9. The CDR3 contains 15 residues. From germline, CDR1 is SGHTA and CDR2 FQGNSA. Written as DNA, the CDR3 is TGTGCCAGCAGCTTTGCCGGGACTATCGGGGAGACCCAGTACTTC. Translation: CASSFAGTIGETQYF.

The chain couples TRBV7-9 to TRBJ2-1; TRBD1 is a possible D gene (6 bases). Germline-derived CDR1 and CDR2 are SEHNR and FQNEAQ (reference sequence). The germline V and J ends were trimmed by 3 bases and 13 bases, with 19 bases remaining between them. This CDR3 region has 14 residues. DNA for the CDR3: TGTGCCAGCAGCTTTAAGAGCAATACAGGGAGTCAGTTCTTC. It specifies CASSFKSNTGSQFF. Supplemented by reference TRBV7-9 and TRBJ2-1, the full variable domain reads DTGVSQNPRHKITKRGQNVTFRCDPISEHNRLYWYRQTLGQGPEFLTYFQNEAQLEKSRLLSDRFSAERPKGSFSTLEIQRTEQGDSAMYLCASSFKSNTGSQFFGPGTRLTVL.

The CDR3 protein is CASSTQGVRVQETQYF. As DNA, the CDR3 is TGTGCCAGCAGCACCCAGGGAGTAAGGGTCCAAGAGACCCAGTACTTC. This chain uses TRBV6-2 or TRBV6-3 with TRBJ2-5; D may correspond to TRBD1 or TRBD2 (5 bases each). The CDR3 length is 16 residues. The germline V gene has CDR1 MNHEY and CDR2 SVGEGT. The germline V and J ends were trimmed by 6 bases and 1 base, with 18 bases remaining between them.

This clonotype was observed many times. The chain is built from TRBV7-8 and TRBJ2-7, with D perhaps matching TRBD2 (5 bases). The germline V gene encodes CDR1 SGHVS and CDR2 FQNEAQ. Deletions cut 8 bases from V and 0 bases from J, with 8 bases between. The length of the CDR3 is 12 residues. DNA for the CDR3: TGTGCCAGCGACCGGGGCTCCTACGAGCAGTACTTC. Translated: CASDRGSYEQYF.

The sample holds many counts of this clonotype. The rearrangement joins TRBV7-2 to TRBJ1-5, with D tentatively TRBD1 (6 bases). The CDR3 extends over 16 amino acids. Germline lookup yields CDR1 SGHTA and CDR2 FQGNSA. The V gene lost 5 bases and the J gene lost 3 bases, with 17 bases spanning the gap. This CDR3 is CASSPRGQWHNQPQHF. CDR3 DNA sequence: TGTGCCAGCAGCCCAAGGGGACAATGGCACAATCAGCCCCAGCATTTT.

V gene TRBV4-3 combines with J gene TRBJ2-1; D not resolved. The CDR3 runs to 13 residues. Germline CDR1 reads LGHNA; CDR2 reads YSLEER. Trimming shortened V by 1 base and J by 3 bases, and 4 bases separated the two germline ends. CDR3 amino acids: CASSQVIYNEQFF. CDR3 sequence (DNA): TGCGCCAGCAGCCAAGTAATCTACAATGAGCAGTTCTTC.

Details on this clonotype: At one of its ends the junction is not consistent with the germline gene, which may arise from a read error. This rearrangement joins TRBV12-3 or TRBV12-4 to TRBJ1-6; 8 bases fit TRBD1. This CDR3 has 14 amino acids. CDR3 amino acids: CARSQGAVNSPFHF. The CDR3 region has the DNA TGTGCCCGCAGTCAGGGGGCGGTAAATTCACCCTTCCACTTT.